This T cell receptor beta chain came from a study of T cell changes during pregnancy in multiple sclerosis. V was trimmed by 4 bases and J by 0 bases, leaving 19 bases between them. The germline V gene encodes CDR1 SGHTA and CDR2 FQGNSA. The CDR3 is made up of 18 amino acids. TCRdb's table, derived via immunoSEQ multiplex PCR, lists solely in-frame clones and lacks some. The sample has about 44,000 clones, around 96% seen once. The specimen comprised peripheral blood, sampled in the second trimester of pregnancy. The source of this sequence is a female donor with multiple sclerosis, enrolled in a pregnancy study. The chain is built from TRBV7-2 and TRBJ1-3; perhaps TRBD1 as D (5 bases). The CDR3 spells CASSYLGAMSSSGNTIYF. In DNA, the CDR3 is TGTGCCAGCAGCTACTTAGGGGCCATGTCTAGCTCTGGAAACACCATATATTTT.